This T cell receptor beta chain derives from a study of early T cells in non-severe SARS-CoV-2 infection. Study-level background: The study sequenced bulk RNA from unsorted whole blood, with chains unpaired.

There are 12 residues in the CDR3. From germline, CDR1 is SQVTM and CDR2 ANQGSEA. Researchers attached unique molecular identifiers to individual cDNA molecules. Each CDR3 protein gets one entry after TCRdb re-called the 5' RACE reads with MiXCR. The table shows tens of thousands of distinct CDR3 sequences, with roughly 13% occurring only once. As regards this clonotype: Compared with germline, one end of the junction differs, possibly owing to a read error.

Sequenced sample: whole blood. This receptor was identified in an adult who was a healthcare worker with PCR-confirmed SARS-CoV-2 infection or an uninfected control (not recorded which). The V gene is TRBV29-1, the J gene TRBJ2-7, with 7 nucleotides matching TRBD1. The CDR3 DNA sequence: TGCAGCGTAGAAGACAGGGTGTACGAGCAGTACTTC. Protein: CSVEDRVYEQYF.